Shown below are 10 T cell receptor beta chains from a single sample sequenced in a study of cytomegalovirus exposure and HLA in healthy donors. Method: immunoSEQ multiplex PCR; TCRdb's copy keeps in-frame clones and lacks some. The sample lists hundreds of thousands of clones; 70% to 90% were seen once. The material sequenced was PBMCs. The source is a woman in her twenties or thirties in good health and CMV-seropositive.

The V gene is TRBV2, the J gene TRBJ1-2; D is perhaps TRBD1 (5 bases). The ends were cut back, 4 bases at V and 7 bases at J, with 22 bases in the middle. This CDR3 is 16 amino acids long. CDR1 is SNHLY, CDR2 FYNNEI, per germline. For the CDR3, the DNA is TGTGCCAGCAGTGTATCCGCGGGGGTTGGGATGGGTGGCTACACCTTC. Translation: CASSVSAGVGMGGYTF.

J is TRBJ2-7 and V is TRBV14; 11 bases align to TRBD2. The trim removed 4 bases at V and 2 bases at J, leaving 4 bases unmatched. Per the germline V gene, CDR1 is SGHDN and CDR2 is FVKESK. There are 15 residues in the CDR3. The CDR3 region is CASSPSGRRAYEQYF. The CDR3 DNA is TGTGCCAGCAGCCCTAGCGGGAGGCGCGCCTACGAGCAGTACTTC.

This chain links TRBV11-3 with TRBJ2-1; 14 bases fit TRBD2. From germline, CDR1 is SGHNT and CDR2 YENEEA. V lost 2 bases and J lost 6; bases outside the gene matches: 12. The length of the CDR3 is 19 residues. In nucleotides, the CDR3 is TGTGCCAGCAGCTTACGGGGACTAGCGGGAGCGGGGTCGGCCAATGAGCAGTTCTTC. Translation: CASSLRGLAGAGSANEQFF.

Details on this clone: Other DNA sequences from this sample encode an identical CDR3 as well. The CDR3 DNA reads as TGTGCCAGTAGTATAAGTGCCGGGGACTACGAGCAGTACTTC. This codes for CASSISAGDYEQYF. The chain carries TRBV19 and TRBJ2-7; the D gene is possibly TRBD2 (5 bases). V shed 2 bases and J shed 3 bases, with 11 bases lying between them. Germline V CDR1 and CDR2: LNHDA, SQIVND (reference sequence). This CDR3 spans 14 amino acids.

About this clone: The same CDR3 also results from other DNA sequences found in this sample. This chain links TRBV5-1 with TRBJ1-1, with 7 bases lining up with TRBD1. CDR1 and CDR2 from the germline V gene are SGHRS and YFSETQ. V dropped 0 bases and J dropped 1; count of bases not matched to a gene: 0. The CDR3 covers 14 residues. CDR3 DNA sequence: TGCGCCAGCAGCTTGGCAGGGGGGAACACTGAAGCTTTCTTT. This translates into CASSLAGGNTEAFF.

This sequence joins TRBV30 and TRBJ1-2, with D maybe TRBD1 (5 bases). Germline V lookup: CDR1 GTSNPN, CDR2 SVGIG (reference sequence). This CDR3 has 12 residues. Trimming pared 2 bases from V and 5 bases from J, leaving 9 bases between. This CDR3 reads CAWSIGAYGYTF. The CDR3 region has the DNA TGTGCCTGGAGTATAGGGGCTTATGGCTACACCTTC.

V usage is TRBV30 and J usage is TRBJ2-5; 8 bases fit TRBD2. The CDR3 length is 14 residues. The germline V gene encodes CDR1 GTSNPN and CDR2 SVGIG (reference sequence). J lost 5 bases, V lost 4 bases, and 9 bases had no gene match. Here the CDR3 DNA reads TGTGCCTGGACCCTAGGTCGGGGGGGCGAGACCCAGTACTTC. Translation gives CAWTLGRGGETQYF.

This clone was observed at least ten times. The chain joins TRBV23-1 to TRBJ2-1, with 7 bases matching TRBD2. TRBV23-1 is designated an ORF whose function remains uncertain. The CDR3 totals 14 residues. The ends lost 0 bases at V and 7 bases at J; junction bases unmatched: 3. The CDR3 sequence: CASSQSGGSNEQFF. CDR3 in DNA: TGCGCCAGCAGTCAATCGGGCGGGAGTAATGAGCAGTTCTTC.

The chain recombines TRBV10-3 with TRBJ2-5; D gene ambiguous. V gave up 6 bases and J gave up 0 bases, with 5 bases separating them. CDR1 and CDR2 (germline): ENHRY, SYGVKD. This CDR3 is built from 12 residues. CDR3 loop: CAISNYQETQYF. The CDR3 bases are TGTGCCATCAGCAACTACCAAGAGACCCAGTACTTC.

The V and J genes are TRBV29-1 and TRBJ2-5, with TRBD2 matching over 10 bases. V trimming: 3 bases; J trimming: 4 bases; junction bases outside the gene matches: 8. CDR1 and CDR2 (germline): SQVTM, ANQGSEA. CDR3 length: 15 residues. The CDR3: CSVDSRASGRETQYF. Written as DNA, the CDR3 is TGCAGCGTTGATTCCCGGGCTAGCGGGAGAGAGACCCAGTACTTC.